The 19 T cell receptor beta chains given below trace back to one sample, sequenced in a study of PD-1 blockade in classical Hodgkin lymphoma. Generated by immunoSEQ multiplex PCR, the TCRdb table keeps only in-frame clones and is missing some. Of 100,000 or so clones listed, less than 95% are singletons. This sample's time point: cycle 4 day 1 (C4D1), after more than 5 weeks of nivolumab. All the patients suffered relapse after autologous stem cell transplantation, and brentuximab vedotin exposure differed. The sample here was peripheral blood mononuclear cells (PBMCs), taken before the fourth cycle of nivolumab. These receptors all come from a human donor with classical Hodgkin lymphoma.

The chain uses TRBV30 and TRBJ1-1; no firm D call. The CDR3 is 14 amino acids. The V gene's germline CDR1 is GTSNPN and CDR2 SVGIG (reference sequence). V lost 2 bases and J 2 bases, leaving 12 bases between the germline ends. The CDR3 loop reads CAWSPGLSNTEAFF. CDR3 coding DNA: TGTGCCTGGAGTCCCGGACTGAGTAACACTGAAGCTTTCTTT.

The chain employs TRBV9 and TRBJ2-3; D gene ambiguous. Germline V gene data show CDR1 as SGDLS and CDR2 as YYNGEE. Trimming took 2 bases from V and 3 from J, leaving 10 bases between them. The CDR3 contains 14 residues. As DNA, the CDR3 is TGTGCCAGCAGCGTCACGCCAACTACAGATACGCAGTATTTT. Amino acids: CASSVTPTTDTQYF.

The rearrangement joins TRBV5-6 to TRBJ1-2, with D possibly being TRBD1 (5 bases). Germline-derived CDR1 and CDR2 are SGHDT and YYEEEE. This CDR3 is built from 13 residues. V dropped 0 bases and J dropped 4 bases, with 7 bases sitting between them. For the CDR3, the DNA is TGTGCCAGCAGCTTGGGACAGATCTATGGCTACACCTTC. Translation: CASSLGQIYGYTF.

This sequence joins TRBV4-3 and TRBJ2-4; 7 nucleotides align to TRBD2. Germline V gene sequence: CDR1 LGHNA, CDR2 YSLEER. With V trimmed by 0 bases and J by 1 base, 12 bases remained unmatched. CDR3 size: 19 residues. Written as DNA, the CDR3 is TGCGCCAGCAGCCAAGATTCTCAATACGGGGGGAGGGCCAAAAACATTCAGTACTTC. This encodes CASSQDSQYGGRAKNIQYF.

J is TRBJ1-5 and V is TRBV28; tentative D call: TRBD1 (6 bases). CDR1 and CDR2 from the germline V gene are MDHEN and SYDVKM. This CDR3 is 17 amino acids long. Trimming removed 3 bases at V and 0 bases at J, with 15 bases between. The CDR3 is CASSFVGQHHSNQPQHF. For the CDR3, the DNA is TGTGCCAGCAGTTTCGTCGGACAGCATCATAGCAATCAGCCCCAGCATTTT.

This chain uses TRBV5-4 with TRBJ2-5; TRBD2 is a possible D gene (6 bases). CDR3 length: 18 amino acids. Trimming pared 4 bases from V and 1 base from J, leaving 23 bases between. Germline V gene sequence: CDR1 SGHNT, CDR2 YYREEE (reference sequence). The CDR3 coding sequence is TGTGCCAGCAGCCCACACGGGTCAGTTGCGGGGCTCCAAGAGACCCAGTACTTC. It codes for CASSPHGSVAGLQETQYF.

As regards this clone: At one of its ends the junction is not consistent with the germline gene, which may arise from a read error. The chain links TRBV5-4 to TRBJ2-7; D unclear. Germline assignment: CDR1 SGHNT and CDR2 YYREEE (reference sequence). This CDR3 spans 15 amino acids. CDR3 amino acids: CVSSLFREGSYEQYF. The CDR3 bases are TGTGTCAGCAGCTTGTTCAGAGAAGGCTCCTACGAGCAGTACTTC.

V gene TRBV11-2 combines with J gene TRBJ2-7; 11 bases map to TRBD2. V shed 5 bases and J 3 bases; nucleotides not matched to a gene: 6. This CDR3 is 15 amino acids long. CDR1 and CDR2 (germline): SGHAT, FQNNGV. As DNA, the CDR3 is TGTGCCAGCAGCCCCCCCGGGACTAGCGGCTACGAGCAGTACTTC. This encodes CASSPPGTSGYEQYF.

The chain employs TRBV5-1 and TRBJ1-1; 11 bases match TRBD1. Germline V gene data show CDR1 as SGHRS and CDR2 as YFSETQ. After removal of 4 bases from V and 5 bases from J, the junction contained 10 bases not matched to a gene. This CDR3 spans 16 amino acids. The CDR3 DNA reads TGCGCCAGCAGCACGCGGAAGGGACAGGGGGGGACTGAAGCTTTCTTT. Protein: CASSTRKGQGGTEAFF. Looking up the rest from reference TRBV5-1 and TRBJ1-1 gives the full variable domain: KAGVTQTPRYLIKTRGQQVTLSCSPISGHRSVSWYQQTPGQGLQFLFEYFSETQRNKGNFPGRFSGRQFSNSRSEMNVSTLELGDSALYLCASSTRKGQGGTEAFFGQGTRLTVV.

This clone was seen a single time. The chain carries TRBV9 and TRBJ2-1; 7 nucleotides line up with TRBD2. Per the germline V gene, CDR1 is SGDLS and CDR2 is YYNGEE. After removal of 3 bases from V and 9 bases from J, the junction contained 6 bases not matched to a gene. This CDR3 has 13 residues. The CDR3 nucleotides are TGTGCCAGCAGCGATGACTCGGGGGGTGAGCAGTTCTTC. As protein: CASSDDSGGEQFF.

For the CDR3, the DNA is TGTGCCAGCAGTCCTTGGGGAGGGGGGAACACTGAAGCTTTCTTT. Encoded protein: CASSPWGGGNTEAFF. The chain couples TRBV27 to TRBJ1-1; D may be TRBD1 (6 bases). The CDR3 has 15 amino acids. CDR1 and CDR2 (germline): MNHEY, SMNVEV (reference sequence). V was shortened by 5 bases and J by 1 base, with 14 bases between the two germline ends.

This clone has a handful of counts. This chain joins TRBV7-8 and TRBJ2-3; 7 bases agree with TRBD1. V was pared by 4 bases and J by 2 bases, with 3 bases of the junction left unmatched. The CDR3 totals 14 residues. CDR1 is SGHVS and CDR2 is FQNEAQ in the germline V gene. In DNA, the CDR3 is TGTGCCAGCAGCTCAGACAGGGACACAGATACGCAGTATTTT. Its protein product is CASSSDRDTDTQYF.

This chain uses TRBV29-1 with TRBJ2-4; no clear D gene. V was cut by 1 base and J by 0 bases, with 7 bases left in between. Germline CDR1 is SQVTM and CDR2 is ANQGSEA. The CDR3 covers 14 residues. CDR3 in amino acids: CSVEARGAKNIQYF. Here the CDR3 DNA reads TGCAGCGTTGAAGCCAGAGGAGCCAAAAACATTCAGTACTTC.

The V gene is TRBV19, the J gene TRBJ1-4, with 7 positions matching TRBD1. This CDR3 spans 16 amino acids. J gave up 0 bases and V 5 bases, and 6 bases lay outside the gene matches. The germline V gene has CDR1 LNHDA and CDR2 SQIVND (reference sequence). The CDR3 bases are TGTGCCAGTAGTCTTTGGGACAGTTCAACTAATGAAAAACTGTTTTTT. Amino acid sequence: CASSLWDSSTNEKLFF.

This chain uses TRBV7-2 with TRBJ1-5; 10 bases match TRBD1. From germline, CDR1 is SGHTA and CDR2 FQGNSA. With V trimmed by 3 bases and J by 5 bases, 4 bases remained unmatched. This CDR3 is built from 15 residues. The CDR3: CASSFRTGGDQPQHF. In DNA form, the CDR3 reads TGTGCCAGCAGCTTCCGGACAGGGGGGGATCAGCCCCAGCATTTT. Combining the CDR3 with reference TRBV7-2 and TRBJ1-5 gives the whole variable domain GAGVSQSPSNKVTEKGKDVELRCDPISGHTALYWYRQSLGQGLEFLIYFQGNSAPDKSGLPSDRFSAERTGGSVSTLTIQRTQQEDSAVYLCASSFRTGGDQPQHFGDGTRLSIL.

This chain uses TRBV5-4 with TRBJ1-1; weak D call: TRBD1 (6 bases). Germline V gene data show CDR1 as SGHNT and CDR2 as YYREEE (reference sequence). The CDR3 totals 16 residues. V was trimmed by 0 bases and J by 1 base, leaving 13 bases between them. CDR3 coding DNA: TGTGCCAGCAGCTTGGCACCCGGGGGCAGGAACACTGAAGCTTTCTTT. Its protein is CASSLAPGGRNTEAFF.

The chain carries TRBV6-1 and TRBJ2-5; D is perhaps TRBD2 (5 bases). Germline V CDR1 and CDR2: MNHNS, SASEGT. CDR3 length: 14 amino acids. Trimming shortened V by 7 bases and J by 5 bases, and 17 bases separated the two germline ends. CDR3 bases: TGTGCCAGCAAGCTAGCCACTTTGTATGAGACCCAGTACTTC. Its protein product is CASKLATLYETQYF.

The chain uses TRBV7-9 and TRBJ2-7; D gene unclear. Trimming took off 2 bases at V and 2 bases at J, with 7 bases between the two ends. The germline V gene encodes CDR1 SEHNR and CDR2 FQNEAQ (reference sequence). This CDR3 has 13 residues. The CDR3 reads CASSLQQTYEQYF. The CDR3 region has the DNA TGTGCCAGCAGCTTACAACAGACCTACGAGCAGTACTTC.

The chain links TRBV4-2 to TRBJ2-7; a weak D match, TRBD2 (6 bases). The V gene's germline CDR1 is LGHNA and CDR2 YNFKEQ. This CDR3 contains 12 residues. Trimming stripped 2 bases from V and 6 bases from J, with 8 bases between. The CDR3 DNA sequence: TGTGCCAGCAGCCAATCCGGGGGCGAGCAGTACTTC. Translation: CASSQSGGEQYF.